This T cell receptor beta chain was identified during a study of OX40 agonist ivuxolimab in advanced cancers. Study findings and constraints: Expanded clones were, on average, more numerous in CD8+ T cells than in CD4+.

In this sample, this clone turned up once. Its target is unknown. The CDR3 sequence is 15 residues long. Trimming removed 5 bases from V and 5 bases from J, with 18 bases in between. CDR1 is WSHSY, CDR2 SAAADI, per germline. The protocol was immunoSEQ multiplex PCR, while the TCRdb copy is restricted to in-frame clones and leaves out a portion. The sample records roughly 70,000 clones, over 65% being singletons. The source was CD4+ or CD8+ T cells sorted from blood, collected in a trial of the OX40 agonist ivuxolimab. The rearrangement joins TRBV10-2 to TRBJ2-5; D may be TRBD1 (8 bases). The receptor comes from an adult with an advanced solid tumor such as melanoma, head and neck, liver or kidney cancer. This CDR3 reads CASSLDRVGGETQYF. CDR3 sequence (DNA): TGCGCCAGCAGTCTGGACAGGGTGGGAGGGGAGACCCAGTACTTC.